This passage covers 18 T cell receptor beta chains from one sample sequenced in a study of blood T cells in healthy people across ages. The authors ran a second PCR of 7 to 11 cycles using a sample-barcoded 5' primer and a J-beta primer mix. Each CDR3 protein gets one entry after TCRdb re-called the 5' RACE reads with MiXCR. The data contain 1.4 million or so distinct CDR3 sequences, approximately 39% of them singletons. What was sequenced was blood. These receptors all stem from a woman in her late teens or twenties in good health.

The J gene is TRBJ2-3, the V gene TRBV9; TRBD1 agrees at 11 bases. Per germline, CDR1 SGDLS and CDR2 YYNGEE. The CDR3 totals 15 residues. With 7 bases clipped from V and 3 bases from J, the junction kept 7 bases outside the gene matches. The DNA of the CDR3 is TGTGCCAGCGCGTCCCGGGACAGGGGGACAGATACGCAGTATTTT. Amino acid sequence: CASASRDRGTDTQYF. Drawing the rest from reference TRBV9 and TRBJ2-3, the complete variable domain is DSGVTQTPKHLITATGQRVTLRCSPRSGDLSVYWYQQSLDQGLQFLIQYYNGEERAKGNILERFSAQQFPDLHSELNLSSLELGDSALYFCASASRDRGTDTQYFGPGTRLTVL.

The J gene is TRBJ2-1, the V gene TRBV6-2 or TRBV6-3, with TRBD2 as a possible D gene (6 bases). CDR1 and CDR2 from the germline V gene are MNHEY and SVGEGT. With 3 bases removed from V and 7 bases from J, the gap between germline ends came to 16 bases. The CDR3 covers 15 residues. CDR3 DNA sequence: TGTGCCAGCAGTTATGAGACTAGTAATCGAAATGAGCAGTTCTTC. It encodes CASSYETSNRNEQFF.

This clonotype occurred a few times. V usage is TRBV10-3 and J usage is TRBJ2-3, with 11 nucleotides matching TRBD1. Trimming took 10 bases from V and 1 from J; bases not matched to a gene: 4. This CDR3 has 14 residues. In germline, CDR1 is ENHRY, CDR2 SYGVKD. The DNA for the CDR3 is TGTGCCACCTCGGGACAGGGGGGCACAGATACGCAGTATTTT. This gives the protein CATSGQGGTDTQYF.

This clonotype was observed once. The V and J genes are TRBV2 and TRBJ1-4; no definite D call. CDR1 is SNHLY and CDR2 is FYNNEI in the germline V gene. CDR3 length: 14 residues. V was pared by 7 bases and J by 7 bases, with 16 bases between. CDR3 amino acids: CASKDGKGGEKLFF. Written as DNA, the CDR3 is TGTGCCAGCAAAGACGGCAAGGGCGGTGAAAAACTGTTTTTT.

The chain uses TRBV20-1 and TRBJ1-2; D is ambiguous. This CDR3 spans 10 amino acids. V was pared by 0 bases and J by 7 bases, with 3 bases between. CDR1 and CDR2 from the germline V gene are DFQATT and SNEGSKA (reference sequence). The CDR3 sequence: CSARDVGYTF. The CDR3 nucleotides are TGCAGTGCTAGAGATGTTGGCTACACCTTC.

The V gene is TRBV9, the J gene TRBJ2-7; the D is unclear. Between the trimmed V and J ends, which lost 0 bases and 2 bases, there was a span of 9 bases. This CDR3 comprises 14 residues. CDR1 is SGDLS, CDR2 YYNGEE, per germline. The CDR3 loop reads CASSVAQATYEQYF. CDR3 DNA sequence: TGTGCCAGCAGCGTAGCCCAGGCGACCTACGAGCAGTACTTC. The whole variable domain, filled in from reference TRBV9 and TRBJ2-7, reads DSGVTQTPKHLITATGQRVTLRCSPRSGDLSVYWYQQSLDQGLQFLIQYYNGEERAKGNILERFSAQQFPDLHSELNLSSLELGDSALYFCASSVAQATYEQYFGPGTRLTVT.

V and J are TRBV7-9 and TRBJ1-4; 8 positions match TRBD1. Germline V CDR1 and CDR2: SEHNR, FQNEAQ (reference sequence). The CDR3 runs to 14 residues. After removal of 2 bases from V and 5 bases from J, the junction contained 1 base not matched to a gene. The CDR3 protein is CASSLNRGNEKLFF. The CDR3 DNA reads TGTGCCAGCAGCTTAAACAGGGGGAATGAAAAACTGTTTTTT. Complete variable domain (other parts from reference TRBV7-9 and TRBJ1-4): DTGVSQNPRHKITKRGQNVTFRCDPISEHNRLYWYRQTLGQGPEFLTYFQNEAQLEKSRLLSDRFSAERPKGSFSTLEIQRTEQGDSAMYLCASSLNRGNEKLFFGSGTQLSVL.

V gene TRBV27 combines with J gene TRBJ2-1, with D perhaps matching TRBD2 (6 bases). Germline CDR1 is MNHEY and CDR2 is SMNVEV (reference sequence). This CDR3 has 12 amino acids. With 5 bases removed from V and 9 bases from J, the gap between germline ends came to 11 bases. This chain's CDR3 is CASSPGLTEQFF. CDR3 nucleotides: TGTGCCAGCAGTCCCGGACTAACTGAGCAGTTCTTC.

The chain links TRBV19 to TRBJ2-7; no reliable D call. Between the trimmed V and J ends, which lost 7 bases and 6 bases, there was a span of 7 bases. The CDR3 extends over 10 amino acids. Germline V lookup: CDR1 LNHDA, CDR2 SQIVND (reference sequence). CDR3 sequence: CASKSAEQYF. CDR3 in DNA: TGTGCCAGTAAGAGCGCCGAGCAGTACTTC.

The chain carries TRBV11-2 and TRBJ2-7; possible D gene TRBD2, 6 bases. CDR1 SGHAT and CDR2 FQNNGV come from the germline V gene. The CDR3 is 15 residues long. V was shortened by 4 bases and J by 3 bases, with 16 bases between the two germline ends. CDR3: CASSSEPGAGYEQYF. In nucleotides, the CDR3 is TGTGCCAGCAGCTCAGAACCGGGAGCTGGCTACGAGCAGTACTTC. Variable domain in full (rest from reference TRBV11-2 and TRBJ2-7): EAGVAQSPRYKIIEKRQSVAFWCNPISGHATLYWYQQILGQGPKLLIQFQNNGVVDDSQLPKDRFSAERLKGVDSTLKIQPAKLEDSAVYLCASSSEPGAGYEQYFGPGTRLTVT.

The rearrangement uses TRBV11-2 and TRBJ1-1; tentatively, D is TRBD1 (5 bases). Looked up from germline, CDR1 is SGHAT and CDR2 is FQNNGV. Trimming took off 2 bases at V and 1 base at J, with 11 bases between the two ends. This CDR3 contains 15 residues. Here the CDR3 DNA reads TGTGCCAGCAGCTTATTGGGGGGTAGGAACACTGAAGCTTTCTTT. Encoded protein: CASSLLGGRNTEAFF. The entire variable domain, with the rest obtained from reference TRBV11-2 and TRBJ1-1, is as follows: EAGVAQSPRYKIIEKRQSVAFWCNPISGHATLYWYQQILGQGPKLLIQFQNNGVVDDSQLPKDRFSAERLKGVDSTLKIQPAKLEDSAVYLCASSLLGGRNTEAFFGQGTRLTVV.

This sequence joins TRBV7-9 and TRBJ2-1; 10 bases line up with TRBD2. The CDR3 is made up of 17 amino acids. In germline, CDR1 is SEHNR, CDR2 FQNEAQ (reference sequence). J gave up 5 bases and V 4 bases, and 11 bases lay outside the gene matches. CDR3 sequence: CASSSPEGLAPNNEQFF. Here the CDR3 DNA reads TGTGCCAGCAGCTCCCCCGAGGGACTAGCGCCAAACAATGAGCAGTTCTTC.

The chain links TRBV29-1 to TRBJ1-2; D unresolved. This CDR3 region has 11 residues. Germline lookup yields CDR1 SQVTM and CDR2 ANQGSEA. Between the trimmed V and J ends, which lost 4 bases and 1 base, there was a span of 4 bases. This chain's CDR3 is CSVVFNYGYTF. CDR3 sequence (DNA): TGCAGCGTTGTCTTTAACTATGGCTACACCTTC.

With respect to this clonotype: Germline and junction disagree at one end, which may indicate a read error. The V and J genes are TRBV7-2 and TRBJ2-5; 7 bases are a match to TRBD1. The CDR3 sequence is 15 residues long. Germline assignment: CDR1 SGHTA and CDR2 FQGNSA. The CDR3 reads CASSLGTAPQGTQYF. In DNA form, the CDR3 reads TGTGCAAGCAGCTTAGGGACAGCGCCACAAGGGACCCAGTACTTC.

This clonotype was seen more than once but under ten times. The rearrangement uses TRBV18 and TRBJ1-1; unclear D gene. Germline-derived CDR1 and CDR2 are KGHSH and LQKENI. This CDR3 region has 14 residues. The V end was cut by 0 bases, the J end by 0 bases, with 5 bases between. In nucleotides, the CDR3 is TGTGCCAGCTCACCACCGTCCCTGAACACTGAAGCTTTCTTT. Its translation is CASSPPSLNTEAFF.

About this clonotype itself: The junction and the germline gene differ at one end; a read error may be behind it. This chain links TRBV7-2 with TRBJ1-4, with D perhaps matching TRBD1 (5 bases). The germline V gene encodes CDR1 SGHTA and CDR2 FQGNSA. The CDR3 is made up of 16 amino acids. The CDR3 reads CASSFGARATNKKLFF. As DNA, the CDR3 is TGTGCCAGCAGCTTCGGGGCAAGGGCAACTAATAAAAAACTGTTTTTT.

The rearrangement joins TRBV29-1 to TRBJ2-7, with 7 bases identical to TRBD2. Germline lookup yields CDR1 SQVTM and CDR2 ANQGSEA. The CDR3 contains 13 residues. Trimming at V came to 6 bases and at J to 2 bases, leaving 7 bases not matched to a gene. The CDR3 here is CSVAGLVTYEQYF. The CDR3 DNA sequence: TGCAGCGTCGCCGGACTAGTCACCTACGAGCAGTACTTC.

This clonotype was recorded a few times. This chain uses TRBV12-3 or TRBV12-4 with TRBJ2-5, with D possibly matching TRBD2 (6 bases). CDR3 size: 18 residues. Between the trimmed V and J ends, which lost 6 bases and 4 bases, there was a span of 27 bases. CDR3 protein: CASSPGGWSNQPRETQYF. The CDR3 DNA follows: TGTGCCAGCAGCCCCGGGGGATGGTCCAACCAACCAAGAGAGACCCAGTACTTC.